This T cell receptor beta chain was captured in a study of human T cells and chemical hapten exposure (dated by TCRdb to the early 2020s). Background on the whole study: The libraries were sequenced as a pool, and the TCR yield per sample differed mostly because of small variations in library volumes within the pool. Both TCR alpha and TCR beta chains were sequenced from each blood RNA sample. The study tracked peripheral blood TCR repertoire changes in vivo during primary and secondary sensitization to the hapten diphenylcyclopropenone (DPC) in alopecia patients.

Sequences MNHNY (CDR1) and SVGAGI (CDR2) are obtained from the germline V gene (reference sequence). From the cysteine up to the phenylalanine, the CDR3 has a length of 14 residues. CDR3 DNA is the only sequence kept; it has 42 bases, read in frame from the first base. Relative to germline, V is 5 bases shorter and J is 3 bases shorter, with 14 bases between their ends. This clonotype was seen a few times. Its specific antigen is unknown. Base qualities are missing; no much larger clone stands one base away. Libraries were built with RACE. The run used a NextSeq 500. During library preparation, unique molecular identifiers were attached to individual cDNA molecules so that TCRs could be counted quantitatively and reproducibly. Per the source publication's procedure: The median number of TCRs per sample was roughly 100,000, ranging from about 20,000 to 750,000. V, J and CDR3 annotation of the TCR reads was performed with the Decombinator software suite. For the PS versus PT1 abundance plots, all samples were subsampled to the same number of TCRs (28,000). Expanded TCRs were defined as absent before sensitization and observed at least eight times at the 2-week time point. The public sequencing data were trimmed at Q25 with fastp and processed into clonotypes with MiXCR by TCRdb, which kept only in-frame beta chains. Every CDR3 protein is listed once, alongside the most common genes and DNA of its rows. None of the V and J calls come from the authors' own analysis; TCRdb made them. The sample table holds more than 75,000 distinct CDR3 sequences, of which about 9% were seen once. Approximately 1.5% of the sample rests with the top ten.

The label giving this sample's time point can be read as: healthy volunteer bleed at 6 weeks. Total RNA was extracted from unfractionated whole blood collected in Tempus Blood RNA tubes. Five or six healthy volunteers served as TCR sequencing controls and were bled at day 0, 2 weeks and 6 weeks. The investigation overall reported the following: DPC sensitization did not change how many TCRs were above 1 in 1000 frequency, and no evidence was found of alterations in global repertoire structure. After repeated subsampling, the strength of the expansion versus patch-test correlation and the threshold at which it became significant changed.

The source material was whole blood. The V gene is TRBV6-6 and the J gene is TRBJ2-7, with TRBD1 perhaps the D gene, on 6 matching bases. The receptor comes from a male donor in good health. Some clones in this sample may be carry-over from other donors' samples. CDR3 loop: CASSNPRGYYEQYF. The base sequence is TGTGCCAGCAGTAACCCCAGGGGCTACTACGAGCAGTACTTC.